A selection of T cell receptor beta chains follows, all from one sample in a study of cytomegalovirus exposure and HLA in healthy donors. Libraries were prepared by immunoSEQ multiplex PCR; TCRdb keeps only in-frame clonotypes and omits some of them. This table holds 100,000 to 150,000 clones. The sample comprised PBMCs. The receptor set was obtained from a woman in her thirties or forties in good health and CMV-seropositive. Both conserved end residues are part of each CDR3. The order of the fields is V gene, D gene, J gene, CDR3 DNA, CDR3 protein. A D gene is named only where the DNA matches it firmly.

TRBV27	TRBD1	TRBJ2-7	TGTGCCAGCACCTTATCCGGGACAGGGGCAGGCTACGAGCAGTACTTC	CASTLSGTGAGYEQYF
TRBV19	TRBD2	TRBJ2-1	TGTGCCAGTAGAAATTCCCCCCAACTAGCGGGGGGGGAGCAGTTCTTC	CASRNSPQLAGGEQFF
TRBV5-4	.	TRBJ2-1	TGTGCCAGCAGCCCAGGAACCTACAATGAGCAGTTCTTC	CASSPGTYNEQFF
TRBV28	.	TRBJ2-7	TGTGCCAGCAATATGGGGGCGAACGAGCAGTACTTC	CASNMGANEQYF
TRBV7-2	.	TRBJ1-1	TGTGCCAGCAGCCCCTGGAGGGGGAACACTGAAGCTTTCTTT	CASSPWRGNTEAFF
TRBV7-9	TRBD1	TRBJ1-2	TGTGCCAGCAGCTTAGTTCCAGCACCTAATACAGGGGTAGGCTATGGCTACACCTTC	CASSLVPAPNTGVGYGYTF
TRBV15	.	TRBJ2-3	TGTGCCACCAGCAGTAGTACTCGGTTCACAGATACGCAGTATTTT	CATSSSTRFTDTQYF
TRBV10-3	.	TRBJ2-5	TGTGCCATCAGTGCAGGGGCGGGAGAAGGAGAGACCCAGTACTTC	CAISAGAGEGETQYF
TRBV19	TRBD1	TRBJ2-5	TGTGCCAGTACCACCGGGACAGGGACAGAGACCCAGTACTTC	CASTTGTGTETQYF
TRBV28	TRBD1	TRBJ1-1	TGTGCCAGCAGTTCCGTATGGGACAGGGGAAGCACTGAAGCTTTCTTT	CASSSVWDRGSTEAFF
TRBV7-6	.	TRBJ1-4	TGTGCCAGCAGCTTCAGTTCCGAAAAAACAGCAACTAATGAAAAACTGTTTTTT	CASSFSSEKTATNEKLFF
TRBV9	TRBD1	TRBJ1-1	TGTGCCAGCAGCGGACAGGGAAACACTGAAGCTTTCTTT	CASSGQGNTEAFF
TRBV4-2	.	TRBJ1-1	TGTGCCAGCAGCCCTCAGGGAAACACTGAAGCTTTCTTT	CASSPQGNTEAFF
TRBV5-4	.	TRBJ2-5	TGTGCCAGCAGCTTAGCGGATCACGGAAGGACCCAGTACTTC	CASSLADHGRTQYF
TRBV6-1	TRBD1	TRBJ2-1	TGTGCCAGCACGGGACAGATTTACAATGAGCAGTTCTTC	CASTGQIYNEQFF
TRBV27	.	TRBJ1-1	TGTGCCAGCAGTCCCTTCTTCTTGGGAGCTATGAACACTGAAGCTTTCTTT	CASSPFFLGAMNTEAFF
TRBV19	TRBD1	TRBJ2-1	TGTGCCAGTAGTACCCGGGACAGGGGTTCCTACAATGAGCAGTTCTTC	CASSTRDRGSYNEQFF
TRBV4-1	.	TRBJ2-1	TGCGCCAGCAGCCAAGAGAAAGAAAGGAGTTCCTACAATGAGCAGTTCTTC	CASSQEKERSSYNEQFF
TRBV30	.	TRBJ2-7	TGTGCCTGGAGGCGGGACTTATACCACGAGCAGTACTTC	CAWRRDLYHEQYF
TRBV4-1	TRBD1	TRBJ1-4	TGCGCCAGCAGCCAGCGGGACAGGGAAGATGAAAAACTGTTTTTT	CASSQRDREDEKLFF
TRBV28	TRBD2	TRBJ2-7	TGTGCCAGCAGACGCGGACTAGCTGAGTCCGAGCAGTACTTC	CASRRGLAESEQYF
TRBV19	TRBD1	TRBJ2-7	TGTGCCAGTAGTATCCCGGGACAGGAGGTCGAGCAGTACTTC	CASSIPGQEVEQYF
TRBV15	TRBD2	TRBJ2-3	TGTGCCACCAGCAGTAGCGGGCCCGGAGTGAATACGCAGTATTTT	CATSSSGPGVNTQYF
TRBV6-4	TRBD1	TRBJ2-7	TGTGCCAGCAGTGAGCGTCCGGGACAGGGGTACGACGAGCAGTACTTC	CASSERPGQGYDEQYF
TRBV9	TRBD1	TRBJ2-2	TGTGCCAGCAGCGCCCACCGGGACAGGCGGGCCGGGGAGCTGTTTTTT	CASSAHRDRRAGELFF
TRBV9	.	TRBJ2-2	TGTGCCAGCAGCGTAGAGAGCACCGGGGAGCTGTTTTTT	CASSVESTGELFF
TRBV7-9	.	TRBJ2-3	TGTGCCAGCAGCCCCAGCGGCGCAGATACGCAGTATTTT	CASSPSGADTQYF
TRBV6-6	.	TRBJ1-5	TGTGCCAGCAGTTCCGAGACAGGCCCACGCAATCAGCCCCAGCATTTT	CASSSETGPRNQPQHF
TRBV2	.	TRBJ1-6	TGTGCCAGCAGTGCTGACAGTCTAAATTCACCCCTCCACTTT	CASSADSLNSPLHF
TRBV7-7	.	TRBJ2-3	TGTGCCAGCAGCTTAGCATCCATCACAGATACGCAGTATTTT	CASSLASITDTQYF
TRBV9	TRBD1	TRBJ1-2	TGTGCCAGCAGTGCTACACCGGACAGGGCAGGCAACTATGGCTACACCTTC	CASSATPDRAGNYGYTF
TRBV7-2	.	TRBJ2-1	TGTGCCAGCAGCGAAGGCGGAGCGGCCAAAAATGAGCAGTTCTTC	CASSEGGAAKNEQFF
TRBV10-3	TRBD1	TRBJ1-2	TGTGCCATCAGTGAGTCGACAGGGGTGGGCGGCTACACCTTC	CAISESTGVGGYTF
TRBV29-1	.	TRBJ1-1	TGCAGCGTTGGCTCAGGGTGGATTGGCACTGAAGCTTTCTTT	CSVGSGWIGTEAFF
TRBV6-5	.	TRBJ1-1	TGTGCCAGCAGTTACTCGGGGGGATACACTGAAGCTTTCTTT	CASSYSGGYTEAFF
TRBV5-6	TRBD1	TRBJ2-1	TGTGCCAGCAGCTGGGACAGCGACAGCTCCTACAATGAGCAGTTCTTC	CASSWDSDSSYNEQFF
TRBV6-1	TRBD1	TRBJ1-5	TGTGCCAGCAGTAGAGTCTTTACAGGGGATCAGCCCCAGCATTTT	CASSRVFTGDQPQHF
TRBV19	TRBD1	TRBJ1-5	TGTGCCAGTAGTATAGGGTTCGCCGGGACAGGGGATCAGCCCCAGCATTTT	CASSIGFAGTGDQPQHF
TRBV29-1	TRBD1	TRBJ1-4	TGCAGCATAGAGAACGACAGGGAAGATGAAAAACTGTTTTTT	CSIENDREDEKLFF
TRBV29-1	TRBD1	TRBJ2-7	TGCAGCGTTGACCGACAGGGGGCCAGGGAGCAGTACTTC	CSVDRQGAREQYF
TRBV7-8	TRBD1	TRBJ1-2	TGTGCCAGCAGCTCTGCCCTGACAGGGGCCTATGGCTACACCTTC	CASSSALTGAYGYTF
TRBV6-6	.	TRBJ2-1	TGTGCCAGCATCCGCCTAGGCTCCTACAATGAGCAGTTCTTC	CASIRLGSYNEQFF
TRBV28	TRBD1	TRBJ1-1	TGTGCCAGCAGACGACAGGGGCCCCTCTCTGAAGCTTTCTTT	CASRRQGPLSEAFF
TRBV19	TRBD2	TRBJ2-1	TGTGCCCCAATCGTAGGTAGCGGGAGAGAAGATGAGCAGTTCTTC	CAPIVGSGREDEQFF
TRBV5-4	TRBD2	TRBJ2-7	TGTGCCAGCAGCTGGGGAGCGGGGGGGAACTCCTACGAGCAGTACTTC	CASSWGAGGNSYEQYF